These T cell receptor beta chains were read from a single sample in a study of T cell repertoires in cytomegalovirus infection. Their specific antigens are unknown. TCRdb re-derived calls from the reads in MiXCR, one entry per CDR3 protein. The sample records 830,000 or so distinct CDR3 sequences, less than 35% being singletons. The starting material was cultured CD8+ T cells from PBMCs, obtained from culture after CMV antigen stimulation. These receptors were taken from a human donor in good health (CMV status not recorded). Some clones in this sample may be carry-over from other donors' samples. The CDR3 runs from the conserved cysteine through the conserved F or W. D genes are given only for firm matches. Expanded clones get a size class; other rows say once, few or many, or leave the size out.

V gene: TRBV7-6; D gene: NA; J gene: TRBJ2-2; CDR3 length: 18; clone size: few; CDR3 protein: CASSPSPAGQGRTGELFF; CDR3 DNA: TGTGCCAGCAGCCCGTCACCCGCGGGGCAGGGAAGGACCGGGGAGCTGTTTTTT
V gene: TRBV12-3/TRBV12-4; D gene: NA; J gene: TRBJ2-5; CDR3 length: 15; clone size: NA; CDR3 protein: CASSSDSIVGETQYF; CDR3 DNA: TGTGCCAGCAGCTCCGACTCCATAGTGGGAGAGACCCAGTACTTC
V gene: TRBV6-1; D gene: NA; J gene: TRBJ2-2; CDR3 length: 15; clone size: few; CDR3 protein: CASSGPGIGTGELFF; CDR3 DNA: TGTGCCAGCAGTGGACCAGGGATTGGCACCGGGGAGCTGTTTTTT
V gene: TRBV29-1; D gene: NA; J gene: TRBJ1-2; CDR3 length: 11; clone size: NA; CDR3 protein: CSVGTTNGYTF; CDR3 DNA: TGCAGCGTTGGGACAACGAATGGCTACACCTTC
V gene: TRBV6-2/TRBV6-3; D gene: TRBD2; J gene: TRBJ2-3; CDR3 length: 18; clone size: few; CDR3 protein: CASSYVAGEGPSTDTQYF; CDR3 DNA: TGTGCCAGCAGTTACGTGGCGGGGGAAGGACCTAGCACAGATACGCAGTATTTT
V gene: TRBV4-2; D gene: NA; J gene: TRBJ1-1; CDR3 length: 16; clone size: few; CDR3 protein: CASSQPPGQTNTEAFF; CDR3 DNA: TGTGCCAGCAGCCAGCCCCCTGGACAGACGAACACTGAAGCTTTCTTT
V gene: TRBV5-4; D gene: NA; J gene: TRBJ2-1; CDR3 length: 13; clone size: NA; CDR3 protein: CASSPGIDNEQFF; CDR3 DNA: TGTGCCAGCAGCCCTGGGATCGACAATGAGCAGTTCTTC
V gene: TRBV4-1; D gene: NA; J gene: TRBJ1-1; CDR3 length: 12; clone size: NA; CDR3 protein: CASSPTGREAFF; CDR3 DNA: TGCGCCAGCAGCCCTACGGGGAGGGAGGCTTTCTTT
V gene: TRBV20-1; D gene: TRBD2; J gene: TRBJ2-5; CDR3 length: 15; clone size: NA; CDR3 protein: CSARDPSSGGETQYF; CDR3 DNA: TGCAGTGCTAGAGATCCCTCCTCGGGGGGAGAGACCCAGTACTTC
V gene: TRBV12-3/TRBV12-4; D gene: NA; J gene: TRBJ1-2; CDR3 length: 12; clone size: few; CDR3 protein: CASSLAPPDYTF; CDR3 DNA: TGTGCCAGCAGTTTAGCTCCGCCCGACTACACCTTC
V gene: TRBV6-1; D gene: NA; J gene: TRBJ1-1; CDR3 length: 18; clone size: NA; CDR3 protein: CASSESRTYLEPNTEAFF; CDR3 DNA: TGTGCCAGCAGTGAATCGCGGACATACCTTGAACCGAACACTGAAGCTTTCTTT
V gene: TRBV10-3; D gene: TRBD2; J gene: TRBJ2-3; CDR3 length: 14; clone size: few; CDR3 protein: CAITSGGTADTQYF; CDR3 DNA: TGTGCCATCACAAGCGGGGGTACCGCAGATACGCAGTATTTT